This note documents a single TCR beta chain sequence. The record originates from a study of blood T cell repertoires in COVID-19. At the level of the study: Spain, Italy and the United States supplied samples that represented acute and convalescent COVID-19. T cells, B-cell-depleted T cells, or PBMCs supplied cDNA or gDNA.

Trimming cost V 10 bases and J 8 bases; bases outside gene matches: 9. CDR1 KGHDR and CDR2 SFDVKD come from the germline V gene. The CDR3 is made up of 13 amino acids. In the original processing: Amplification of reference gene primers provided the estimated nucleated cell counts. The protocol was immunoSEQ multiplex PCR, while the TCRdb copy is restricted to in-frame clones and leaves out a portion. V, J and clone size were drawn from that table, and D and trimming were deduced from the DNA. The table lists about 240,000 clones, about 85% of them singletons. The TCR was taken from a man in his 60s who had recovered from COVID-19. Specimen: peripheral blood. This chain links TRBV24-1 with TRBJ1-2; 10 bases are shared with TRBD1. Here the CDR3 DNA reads TGTGCCACTGAAACCGGGACAGGGGCCGGCTACACCTTC. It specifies CATETGTGAGYTF.